What follows are 6 T cell receptor beta chains derived from one specimen sequenced in a study of shared clonotypes between healthy human individuals. Clones were sequenced by immunoSEQ multiplex PCR, and TCRdb holds only the in-frame ones, with some missing. The sample has around 2,100,000 clones, over 85% seen once; the top ten hold less than 1.5%. CD45RO-negative cells were positively selected for CCR7, leaving out terminally differentiated effector memory CD45RA+ cells. Material for sequencing was naive CD8+ T cells sorted from blood. These receptors were obtained from a man between 18 and 29 years old in good health.

The J gene is TRBJ2-5, the V gene TRBV5-4, with 8 bases matching TRBD2. The V segment lost 3 bases and the J segment 4 bases; nucleotides outside the gene matches: 14. This CDR3 spans 17 amino acids. CDR1 and CDR2 from the germline V gene are SGHNT and YYREEE (reference sequence). The CDR3 protein is CASSWGPPGLGGETQYF. The CDR3 nucleotides are TGTGCCAGCAGCTGGGGACCGCCGGGACTAGGGGGAGAGACCCAGTACTTC. Combining the CDR3 with reference TRBV5-4 and TRBJ2-5 gives the whole variable domain ETGVTQSPTHLIKTRGQQVTLRCSSQSGHNTVSWYQQALGQGPQFIFQYYREEENGRGNFPPRFSGLQFPNYSSELNVNALELDDSALYLCASSWGPPGLGGETQYFGPGTRLLVL.

This chain links TRBV6-6 with TRBJ2-1; the match to TRBD2 covers 9 bases. CDR1 and CDR2 from the germline V gene are MNHNY and SVGAGI (reference sequence). This CDR3 contains 16 residues. V dropped 6 bases and J dropped 3; count of bases not matched to a gene: 9. The CDR3 reads CASRKGGGALYNEQFF. In nucleotides, the CDR3 is TGTGCCAGCAGAAAAGGCGGGGGGGCGCTCTACAATGAGCAGTTCTTC.

The chain recombines TRBV2 with TRBJ1-2; no reliable D call. V was pared by 5 bases and J by 8 bases, with 15 bases between. CDR3 length: 13 amino acids. Germline-derived CDR1 and CDR2 are SNHLY and FYNNEI. CDR3 DNA sequence: TGTGCCAGCAGTTCGGACGGAGTCACCGGCTACACCTTC. Protein sequence: CASSSDGVTGYTF.

The CDR3 here is CASSDGTGTNEQYF. The CDR3 bases are TGTGCCAGCAGCGACGGGACAGGGACCAACGAGCAGTACTTC. This chain links TRBV27 with TRBJ2-7, with 9 bases fitting TRBD1. The length of the CDR3 is 14 residues. V lost 6 bases, J lost 5 bases, and 8 bases stayed unmatched. CDR1 and CDR2 from the germline V gene are MNHEY and SMNVEV (reference sequence).

The genes are TRBV9 and TRBJ2-1, with D perhaps TRBD2 (6 bases). CDR3 length: 13 residues. Germline-derived CDR1 and CDR2 are SGDLS and YYNGEE. V was pared by 1 base and J by 8 bases, with 10 bases between. CDR3 residues: CASSVWGDDEQFF. CDR3 sequence (DNA): TGTGCCAGCAGCGTATGGGGGGACGATGAGCAGTTCTTC. Complete variable domain (other parts from reference TRBV9 and TRBJ2-1): DSGVTQTPKHLITATGQRVTLRCSPRSGDLSVYWYQQSLDQGLQFLIQYYNGEERAKGNILERFSAQQFPDLHSELNLSSLELGDSALYFCASSVWGDDEQFFGPGTRLTVL.

The chain joins TRBV27 to TRBJ1-4; tentatively, D is TRBD1 (5 bases). Germline CDR1 is MNHEY and CDR2 is SMNVEV (reference sequence). The CDR3 has 15 amino acids. Trimming took off 3 bases at V and 7 bases at J, with 15 bases between the two ends. The CDR3 DNA sequence: TGTGCCAGCAGTTTGACCGGGACGTCGGCTGAAAAACTGTTTTTT. Translation: CASSLTGTSAEKLFF. Combining the CDR3 with reference TRBV27 and TRBJ1-4 gives the whole variable domain EAQVTQNPRYLITVTGKKLTVTCSQNMNHEYMSWYRQDPGLGLRQIYYSMNVEVTDKGDVPEGYKVSRKEKRNFPLILESPSPNQTSLYFCASSLTGTSAEKLFFGSGTQLSVL.